Shown below are 2 T cell receptor beta chains from a single sample sequenced in a study of CD8 T cells in Susac syndrome. RNA in amounts of about 0.5 to 1 ug was reverse transcribed with random hexamers. Each CDR3 protein gets one entry after TCRdb re-called the immunoSEQ multiplex PCR reads with MiXCR. The table lists hundreds of thousands of distinct CDR3 sequences, over 90% of them singletons, with roughly 0.14% in the top ten. Sequencing was performed on CD4+ T cells from PBMCs. The receptors were sampled from a human donor with Susac syndrome.

This chain connects TRBV4-2 to TRBJ1-2; a possible D gene is TRBD1 (5 bases). V shed 4 bases and J shed 6 bases, with 21 bases lying between them. The V gene's germline CDR1 is LGHNA and CDR2 YNFKEQ. The CDR3 has 16 amino acids. CDR3 bases: TGTGCCAGCAGCCCGACCGTTGGGCAGGGCGAAGATGGCTACACCTTC. Translating gives CASSPTVGQGEDGYTF.

The V call is TRBV7-3, the J call TRBJ2-3; TRBD1 matches 8 bases. The CDR3 runs 15 residues. Germline V lookup: CDR1 SGHTA, CDR2 FQGTGA. Unmatched junction bases numbered 8, after V lost 5 bases and J lost 4 bases. The CDR3 DNA follows: TGTGCCAGCAGCCCAAGGACAGGGAAGTCAGATACGCAGTATTTT. Its translation is CASSPRTGKSDTQYF.